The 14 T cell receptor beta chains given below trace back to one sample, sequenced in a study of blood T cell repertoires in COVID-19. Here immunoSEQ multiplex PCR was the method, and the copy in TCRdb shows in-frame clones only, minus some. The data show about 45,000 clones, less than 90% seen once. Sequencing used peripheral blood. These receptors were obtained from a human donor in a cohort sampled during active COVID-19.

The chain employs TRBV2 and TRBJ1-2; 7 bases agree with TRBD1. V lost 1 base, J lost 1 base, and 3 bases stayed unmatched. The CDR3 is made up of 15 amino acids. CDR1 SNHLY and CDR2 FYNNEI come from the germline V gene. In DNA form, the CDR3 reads TGTGCCAGCAGTGAAGACAGGGGTTTTAACTATGGCTACACCTTC. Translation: CASSEDRGFNYGYTF.

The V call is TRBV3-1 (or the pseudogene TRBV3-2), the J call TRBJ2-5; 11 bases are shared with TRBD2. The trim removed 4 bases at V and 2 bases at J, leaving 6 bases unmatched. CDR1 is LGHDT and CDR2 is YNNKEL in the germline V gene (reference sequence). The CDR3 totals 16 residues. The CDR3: CASSPGLAGGQETQYF. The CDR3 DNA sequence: TGTGCCAGCAGCCCCGGGCTAGCGGGGGGACAAGAGACCCAGTACTTC.

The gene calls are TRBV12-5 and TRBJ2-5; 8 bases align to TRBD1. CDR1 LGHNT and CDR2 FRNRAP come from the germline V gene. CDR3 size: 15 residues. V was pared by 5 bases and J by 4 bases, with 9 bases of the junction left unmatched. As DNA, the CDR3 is TGTGCTAGTGGTATACTGGACAGGGTGGGAGAGACCCAGTACTTC. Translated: CASGILDRVGETQYF. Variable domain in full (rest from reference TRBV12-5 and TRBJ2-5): DARVTQTPRHKVTEMGQEVTMRCQPILGHNTVFWYRQTMMQGLELLAYFRNRAPLDDSGMPKDRFSAEMPDATLATLKIQPSEPRDSAVYFCASGILDRVGETQYFGPGTRLLVL.

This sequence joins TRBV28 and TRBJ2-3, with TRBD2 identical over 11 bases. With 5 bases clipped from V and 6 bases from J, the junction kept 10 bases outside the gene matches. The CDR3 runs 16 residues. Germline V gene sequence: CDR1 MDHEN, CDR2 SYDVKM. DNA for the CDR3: TGTGCCAGCAGTGATCCCTCTAGCGGGGGGTCGGATACGCAGTATTTT. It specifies CASSDPSSGGSDTQYF.

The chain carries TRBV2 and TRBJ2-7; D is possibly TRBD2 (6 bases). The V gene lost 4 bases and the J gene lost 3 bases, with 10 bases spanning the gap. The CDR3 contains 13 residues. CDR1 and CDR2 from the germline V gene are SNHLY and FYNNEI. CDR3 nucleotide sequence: TGTGCCAGCAGTGCGGGACTCTTCTACGAGCAGTACTTC. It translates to CASSAGLFYEQYF.

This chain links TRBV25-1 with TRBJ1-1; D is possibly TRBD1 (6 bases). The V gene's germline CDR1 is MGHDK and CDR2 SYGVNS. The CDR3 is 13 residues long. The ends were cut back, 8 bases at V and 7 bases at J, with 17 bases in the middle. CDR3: CASVVREGVEAFF. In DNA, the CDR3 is TGTGCCAGCGTCGTAAGGGAGGGGGTTGAAGCTTTCTTT.

CDR3 bases: TGTGCCACCAGTGCGGACAGGGGGCTATACGAGCAGTACTTC. Protein product: CATSADRGLYEQYF. This chain uses TRBV24-1 with TRBJ2-7, with 11 bases matching TRBD1. The ends lost 5 bases at V and 4 bases at J; junction bases unmatched: 3. Germline V gene lookup returns CDR1 KGHDR and CDR2 SFDVKD. The CDR3 has 14 amino acids.

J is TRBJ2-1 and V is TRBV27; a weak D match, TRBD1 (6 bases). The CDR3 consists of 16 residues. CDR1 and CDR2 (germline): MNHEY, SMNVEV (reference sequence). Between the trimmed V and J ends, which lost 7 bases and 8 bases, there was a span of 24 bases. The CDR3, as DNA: TGTGCCAGCACTAACGGGTGGGGGCAAAGTAGCTATGAGCAGTTCTTC. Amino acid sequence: CASTNGWGQSSYEQFF.

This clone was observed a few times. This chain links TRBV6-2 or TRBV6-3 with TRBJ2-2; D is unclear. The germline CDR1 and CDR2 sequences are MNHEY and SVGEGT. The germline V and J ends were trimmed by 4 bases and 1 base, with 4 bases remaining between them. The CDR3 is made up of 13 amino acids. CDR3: CASSFLNTGELFF. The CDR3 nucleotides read TGTGCCAGCAGTTTCCTGAACACCGGGGAGCTGTTTTTT.

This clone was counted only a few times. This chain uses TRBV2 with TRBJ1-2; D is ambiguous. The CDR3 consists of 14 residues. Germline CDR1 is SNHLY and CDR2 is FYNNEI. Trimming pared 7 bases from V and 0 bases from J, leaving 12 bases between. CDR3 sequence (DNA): TGTGCCAGCACCGGTACCGGGACTAACTATGGCTACACCTTC. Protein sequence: CASTGTGTNYGYTF.

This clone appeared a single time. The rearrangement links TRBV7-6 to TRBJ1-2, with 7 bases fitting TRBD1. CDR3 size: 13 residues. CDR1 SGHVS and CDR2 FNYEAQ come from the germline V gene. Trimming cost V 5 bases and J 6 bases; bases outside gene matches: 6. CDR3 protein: CASSELDRNGYTF. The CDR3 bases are TGTGCCAGCAGCGAACTGGACAGGAATGGCTACACCTTC. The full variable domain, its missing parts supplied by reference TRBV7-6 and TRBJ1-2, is GAGVSQSPRYKVTKRGQDVALRCDPISGHVSLYWYRQALGQGPEFLTYFNYEAQQDKSGLPNDRFSAERPEGSISTLTIQRTEQRDSAMYRCASSELDRNGYTFGSGTRLTVV.

The CDR3 spells CASSTSGGTTGELFF. CDR3 DNA sequence: TGTGCCAGCAGCACTAGCGGGGGGACCACCGGGGAGCTGTTTTTT. The rearrangement uses TRBV5-4 and TRBJ2-2; 12 bases are shared with TRBD2. V shed 4 bases, J shed 4 bases, and the junction held 2 bases outside the gene matches. The CDR3 has 15 amino acids. Germline assignment: CDR1 SGHNT and CDR2 YYREEE (reference sequence).

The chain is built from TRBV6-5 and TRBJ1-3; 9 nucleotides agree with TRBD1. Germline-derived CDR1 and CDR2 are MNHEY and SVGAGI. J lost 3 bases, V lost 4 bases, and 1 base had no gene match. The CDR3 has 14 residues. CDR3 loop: CASSWDRDGNTIYF. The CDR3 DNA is TGTGCCAGCAGTTGGGACAGGGATGGAAACACCATATATTTT.

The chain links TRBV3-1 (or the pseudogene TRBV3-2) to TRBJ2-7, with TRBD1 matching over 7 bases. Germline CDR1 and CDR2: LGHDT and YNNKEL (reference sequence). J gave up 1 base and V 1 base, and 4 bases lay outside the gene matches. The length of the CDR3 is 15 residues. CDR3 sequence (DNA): TGTGCCAGCAGCCAAGGACGACAGGGATCCTACGAGCAGTACTTC. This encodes CASSQGRQGSYEQYF.